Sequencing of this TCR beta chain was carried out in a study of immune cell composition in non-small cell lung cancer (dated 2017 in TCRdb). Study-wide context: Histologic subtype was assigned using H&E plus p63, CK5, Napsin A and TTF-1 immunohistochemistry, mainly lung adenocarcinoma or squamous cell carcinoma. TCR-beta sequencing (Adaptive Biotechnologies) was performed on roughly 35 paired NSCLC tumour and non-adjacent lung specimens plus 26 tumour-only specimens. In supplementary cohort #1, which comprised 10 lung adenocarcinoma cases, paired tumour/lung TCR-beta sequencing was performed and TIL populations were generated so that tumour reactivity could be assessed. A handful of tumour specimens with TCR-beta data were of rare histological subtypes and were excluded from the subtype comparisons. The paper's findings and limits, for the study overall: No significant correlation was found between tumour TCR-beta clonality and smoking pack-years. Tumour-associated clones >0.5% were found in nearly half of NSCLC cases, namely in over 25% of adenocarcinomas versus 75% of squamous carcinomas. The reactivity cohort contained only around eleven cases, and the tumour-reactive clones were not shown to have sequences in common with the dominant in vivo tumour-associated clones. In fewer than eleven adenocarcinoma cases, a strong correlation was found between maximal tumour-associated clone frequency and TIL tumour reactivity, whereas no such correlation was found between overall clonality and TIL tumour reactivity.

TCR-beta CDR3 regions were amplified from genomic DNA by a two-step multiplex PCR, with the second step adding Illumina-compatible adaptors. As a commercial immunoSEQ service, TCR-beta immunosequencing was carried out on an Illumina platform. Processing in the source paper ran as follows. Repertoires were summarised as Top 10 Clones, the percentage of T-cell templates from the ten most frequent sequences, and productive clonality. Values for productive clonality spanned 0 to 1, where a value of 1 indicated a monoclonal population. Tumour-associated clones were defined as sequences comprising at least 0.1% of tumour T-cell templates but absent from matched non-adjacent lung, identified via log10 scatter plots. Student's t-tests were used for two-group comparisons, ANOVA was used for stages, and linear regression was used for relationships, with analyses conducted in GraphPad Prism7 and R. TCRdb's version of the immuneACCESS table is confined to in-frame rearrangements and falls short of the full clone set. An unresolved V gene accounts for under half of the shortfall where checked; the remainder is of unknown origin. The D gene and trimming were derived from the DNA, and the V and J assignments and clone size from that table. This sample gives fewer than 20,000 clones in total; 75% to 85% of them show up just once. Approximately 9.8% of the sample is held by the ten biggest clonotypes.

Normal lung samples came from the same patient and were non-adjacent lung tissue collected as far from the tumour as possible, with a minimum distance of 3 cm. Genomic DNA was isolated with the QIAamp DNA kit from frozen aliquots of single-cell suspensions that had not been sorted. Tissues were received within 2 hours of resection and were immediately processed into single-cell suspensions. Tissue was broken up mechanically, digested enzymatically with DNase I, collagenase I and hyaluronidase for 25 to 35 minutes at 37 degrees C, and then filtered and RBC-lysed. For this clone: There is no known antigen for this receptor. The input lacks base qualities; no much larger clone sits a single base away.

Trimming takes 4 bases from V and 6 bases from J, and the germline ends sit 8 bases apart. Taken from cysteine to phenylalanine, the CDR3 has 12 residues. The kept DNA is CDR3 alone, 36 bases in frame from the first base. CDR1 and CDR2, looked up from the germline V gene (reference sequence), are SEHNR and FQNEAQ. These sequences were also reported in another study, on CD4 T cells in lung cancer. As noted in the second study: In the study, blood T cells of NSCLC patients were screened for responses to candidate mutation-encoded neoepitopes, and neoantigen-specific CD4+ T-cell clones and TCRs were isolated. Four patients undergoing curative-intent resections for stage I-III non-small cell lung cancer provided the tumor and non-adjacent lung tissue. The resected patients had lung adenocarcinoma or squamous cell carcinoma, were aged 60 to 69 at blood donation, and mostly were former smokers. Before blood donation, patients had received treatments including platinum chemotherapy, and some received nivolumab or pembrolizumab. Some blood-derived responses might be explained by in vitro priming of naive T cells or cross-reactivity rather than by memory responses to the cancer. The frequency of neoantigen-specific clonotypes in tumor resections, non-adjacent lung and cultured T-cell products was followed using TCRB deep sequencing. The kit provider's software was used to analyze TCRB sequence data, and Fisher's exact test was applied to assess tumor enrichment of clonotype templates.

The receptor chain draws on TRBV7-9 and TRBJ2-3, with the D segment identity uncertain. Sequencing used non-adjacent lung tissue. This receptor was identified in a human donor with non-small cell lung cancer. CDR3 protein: CASSSAWDTQYF. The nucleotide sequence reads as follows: TGTGCCAGCAGCTCGGCCTGGGATACGCAGTATTTT.